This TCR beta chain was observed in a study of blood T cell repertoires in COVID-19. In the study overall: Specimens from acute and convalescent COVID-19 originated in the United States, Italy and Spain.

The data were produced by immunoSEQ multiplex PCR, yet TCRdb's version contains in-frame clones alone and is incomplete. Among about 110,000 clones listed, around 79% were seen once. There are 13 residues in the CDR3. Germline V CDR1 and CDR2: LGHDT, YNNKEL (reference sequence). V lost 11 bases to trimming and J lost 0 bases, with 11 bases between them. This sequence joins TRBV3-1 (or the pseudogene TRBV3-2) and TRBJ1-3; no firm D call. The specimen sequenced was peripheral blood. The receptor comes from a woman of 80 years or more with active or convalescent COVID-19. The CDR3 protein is CASYSRSGNTIYF. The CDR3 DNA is TGTGCCTCCTACTCCCGCTCTGGAAACACCATATATTTT.